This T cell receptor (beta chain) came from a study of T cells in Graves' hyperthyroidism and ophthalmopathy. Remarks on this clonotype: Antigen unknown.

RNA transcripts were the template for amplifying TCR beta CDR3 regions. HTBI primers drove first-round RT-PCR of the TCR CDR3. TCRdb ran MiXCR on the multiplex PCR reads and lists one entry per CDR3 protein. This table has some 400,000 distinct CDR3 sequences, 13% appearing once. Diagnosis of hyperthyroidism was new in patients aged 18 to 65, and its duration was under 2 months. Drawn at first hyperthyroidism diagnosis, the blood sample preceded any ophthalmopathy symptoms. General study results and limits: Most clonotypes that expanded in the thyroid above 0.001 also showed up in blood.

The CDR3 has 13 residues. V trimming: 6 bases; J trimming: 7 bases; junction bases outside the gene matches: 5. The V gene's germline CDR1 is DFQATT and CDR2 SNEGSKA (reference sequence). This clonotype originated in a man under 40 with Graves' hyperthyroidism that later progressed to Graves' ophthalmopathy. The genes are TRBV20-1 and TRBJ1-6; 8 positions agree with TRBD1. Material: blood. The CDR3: CSAEGTGNSPLHF. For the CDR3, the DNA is TGCAGTGCCGAAGGGACAGGAAATTCACCCCTCCACTTT.